This T cell receptor (beta chain) was captured by sequencing in a study of cytomegalovirus exposure and HLA in healthy donors. Study-level background: The approximately 120 validation repertoires, a later analysis reported, used the same platform as the approximately 650 first-cohort repertoires.

In the case of this clone: As yet, its antigen is unknown.

General study findings and limits: Listed as cytomegalovirus-associated were 150 to 200 TCR beta chains. Whilst most TCR sequences proved rare, a subset of public TCRs occurred across many donors.

This CDR3 has 14 residues. V was clipped by 4 bases and J by 5 bases; unmatched bases: 8. Germline V gene data show CDR1 as SGHRS and CDR2 as YFSETQ. Data came from immunoSEQ multiplex PCR; TCRdb stores just in-frame clones and leaves some out. In the table there are about 72,000 clones, 94% of which are singletons. The donors were part of the validation cohort of 120 subjects. That cohort was separate from the first cohort, which comprised 666 subjects. This TCR was sampled from a woman between 18 and 30 years old in good health and CMV-seronegative. Source material: PBMCs. The V gene is TRBV5-1, the J gene TRBJ2-5; 7 bases are shared with TRBD1. CDR3 in amino acids: CASSTGQVGETQYF. CDR3 nucleotides: TGCGCCAGCAGCACAGGACAGGTGGGGGAGACCCAGTACTTC. Using reference TRBV5-1 and TRBJ2-5 for the parts outside the CDR3, the full variable domain is KAGVTQTPRYLIKTRGQQVTLSCSPISGHRSVSWYQQTPGQGLQFLFEYFSETQRNKGNFPGRFSGRQFSNSRSEMNVSTLELGDSALYLCASSTGQVGETQYFGPGTRLLVL.